Sequencing of this TCR beta chain was carried out in a study of T cell clonality in common variable immunodeficiency. Study findings and constraints: Common variable immunodeficiency TCR beta sequences reportedly had fewer deletions and N-nucleotide insertions.

Diagnosis required reduced IgG, IgA and/or IgM with specific antibody deficiency. Of CVID subjects, approximately 15 were female and roughly 29 male, mean age approximately 40. Replacement immunoglobulin had been given to every CVID subject for at least one year. Blood came from CVID subjects not ill and not taking immunomodulatory or immunosuppressive medication. This clone was seen many times. Its antigen is currently unknown. The read terminates 3 residues ahead of where the CDR3 ends, so the germline J gene completes it. Libraries were prepared by immunoSEQ multiplex PCR; TCRdb keeps only in-frame clonotypes and omits some of them. The sample was found to contain 30,000 to 35,000 clones, and every one recurs. The CDR3 is 14 residues long. The V end was cut by 3 bases, the J end by 9 bases, with 15 bases between. Germline V gene data show CDR1 as SGHTA and CDR2 as FQGNSA.

This sequence originates from a human donor with common variable immunodeficiency. This sequence joins TRBV7-2 and TRBJ1-5; no firm D call. The sample consisted of peripheral blood mononuclear cells. The CDR3 region is CASSLAAFLRPQHF. CDR3 DNA, as far as it was read: TGTGCCAGCAGCTTGGCGGCCTTTCTCAGGCCC.